This paragraph reports one TCR beta chain. The antigen is undetermined. The data were taken from a study of beta chain features in type 1 diabetes. Study as a whole: Age, gender, cell numbers and subset yield matched between patients and controls.

Study-level findings and limits: The study found moderately but significantly shorter TCRB CDR3s in all four CD4+ subsets of Type 1 diabetes patients. PCR could preferentially amplify shorter templates, alike in patients and controls.

Sequencing targeted expressed TCRB transcripts, as all isolated RNA had been reverse transcribed. Repertoires were generated with immunoSEQ multiplex PCR, while TCRdb's copy carries only in-frame clones and drops some. The data contain hundreds of thousands of clones, over 13% of them singletons. The clonotype originates from a man aged 18 to 35 with type 1 diabetes. Sequencing used naive CD4+ T cells from blood.

The chain's CDR3 is CATSRDLADTQYF. The CDR3 DNA is TGTGCCACCAGCAGAGATCTGGCAGATACGCAGTATTTT. The genes are TRBV15 and TRBJ2-3; D unclear. CDR3 length: 13 amino acids. The V and J ends lost 0 bases and 4 bases respectively, with 5 bases between them. CDR1 is LNHNV, CDR2 YYDKDF, per germline (reference sequence).